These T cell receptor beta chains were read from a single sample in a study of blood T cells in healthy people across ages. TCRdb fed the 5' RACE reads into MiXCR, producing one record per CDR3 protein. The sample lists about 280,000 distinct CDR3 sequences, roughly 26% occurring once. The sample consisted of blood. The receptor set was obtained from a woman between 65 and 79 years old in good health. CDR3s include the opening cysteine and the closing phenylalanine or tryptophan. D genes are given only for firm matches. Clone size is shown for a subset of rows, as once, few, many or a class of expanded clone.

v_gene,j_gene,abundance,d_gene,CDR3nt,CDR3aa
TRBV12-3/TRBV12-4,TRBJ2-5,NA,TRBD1,TGTGCCAGCAGTTCCCAGACACAGGGGTACCAAGAGACCCAGTACTTC,CASSSQTQGYQETQYF
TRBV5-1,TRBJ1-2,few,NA,TGCGCCAGCAGCGCACAGGACATCAGCTATGGCTACACCTTC,CASSAQDISYGYTF
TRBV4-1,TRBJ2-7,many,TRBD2,TGCGCCAGCAGCCAAGTCGGGACTAGCAGCCACGAGCAGTACTTC,CASSQVGTSSHEQYF
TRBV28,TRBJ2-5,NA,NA,TGTGCCAGCAGTCCACCCAACAGGGTTGGGGGAGAGACCCAGTACTTC,CASSPPNRVGGETQYF
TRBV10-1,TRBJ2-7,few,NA,TGCGCCAGCAGTCTCGGGTCGACCTACGAGCAGTACTTC,CASSLGSTYEQYF
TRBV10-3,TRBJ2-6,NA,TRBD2,TGTGCCATCAGTCAAGGACTAGCGGGAGGAGGTGGGGCCAACGTCCTGACTTTC,CAISQGLAGGGGANVLTF
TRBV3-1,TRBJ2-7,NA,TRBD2,TGTGCCAGCAGCAAAGGGGCCTTAGTGCTAGCGGGTGTCTACGAGCAGTACTTC,CASSKGALVLAGVYEQYF
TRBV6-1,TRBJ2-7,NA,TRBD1,TGTGCCAGCAGGTTGACAGGGGTAGGTTACGAGCAGTACTTC,CASRLTGVGYEQYF
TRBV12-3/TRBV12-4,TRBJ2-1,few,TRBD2,TGTGCCAGCAGTACGGGACTAGCGGGATCGTCCTCAATAGCCGACGAGCAGTTCTTC,CASSTGLAGSSSIADEQFF
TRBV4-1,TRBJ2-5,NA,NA,TGCGCCAGCAGCCAGGCGGGTTCCCAAGAGACCCAGTATTTC,CASSQAGSQETQYF
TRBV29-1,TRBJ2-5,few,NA,TGCAGCGTTGCGAAGGGGCAGGGGGGAGAGACCCAGTACTTC,CSVAKGQGGETQYF
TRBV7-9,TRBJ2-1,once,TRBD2,TGTGCCAGCAGCTACATAAGACTAGCTTCCTACAATGAGCAGTTCTTC,CASSYIRLASYNEQFF
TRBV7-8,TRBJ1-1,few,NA,TGTGCCAGCAGCCCGACCCTCGGGGTGGTGGCTTTCTTT,CASSPTLGVVAFF
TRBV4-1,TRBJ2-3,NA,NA,TGCGCCAGCAGCCAAACAAGACCAAGCACAGATACGCAGTATTTT,CASSQTRPSTDTQYF
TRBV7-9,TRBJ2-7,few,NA,TGTGCCAGCAGCTTAGTGGATGCTCTAGGGCCCTCCTACGAGCAGTACTTC,CASSLVDALGPSYEQYF
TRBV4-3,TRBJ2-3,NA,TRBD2,TGCGCCAGCAGCTCGCGACTAGCGGGAGGCAGAGTCGGCACAGATACGCAGTATTTT,CASSSRLAGGRVGTDTQYF
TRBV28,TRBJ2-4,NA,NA,TGTGCCAGCAGGCTAACAGCCCTCGGAGCCAAAAACATTCAGTACTTC,CASRLTALGAKNIQYF
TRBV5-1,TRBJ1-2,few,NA,TGCGCCAGCAGCTTTGCGGGAGCCGGTGGCTACACCTTC,CASSFAGAGGYTF
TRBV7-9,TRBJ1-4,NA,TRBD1,TGTGCCAGCAGCCCAGGGGGCGCGGGGAATGAAAAACTGTTTTTT,CASSPGGAGNEKLFF
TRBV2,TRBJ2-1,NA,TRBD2,TGTGCCAGCAGTGCAGGACTAGTCCACTACAATGAGCAGTTCTTC,CASSAGLVHYNEQFF
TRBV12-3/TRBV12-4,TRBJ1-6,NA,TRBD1,TGTGCCAGCAGCTTGGGACAGGATAATTCACCCCTCCACTTT,CASSLGQDNSPLHF
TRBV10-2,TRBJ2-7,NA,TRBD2,TGCGCCACCAACCTAGCGGGGCAAAGCTCCTACGAGCAGTACTTC,CATNLAGQSSYEQYF
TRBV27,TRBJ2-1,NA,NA,TGTGCCAGCAGTCCCTGGGGGGCGGGCTCCTACAATGAGCAGTTCTTC,CASSPWGAGSYNEQFF
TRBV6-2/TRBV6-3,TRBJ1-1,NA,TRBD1,TGTGCCAGCAGCACTATTCGCAAGGGGGCAGGAACTGAAGCTTTCTTT,CASSTIRKGAGTEAFF
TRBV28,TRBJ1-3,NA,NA,TGTGCCAGCAGTTTAGCGCCGAACTCTGGAAACACCATATATTTT,CASSLAPNSGNTIYF
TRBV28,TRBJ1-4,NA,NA,TGTGCCAGCCGCGAAACAACTAATGAAAAACTGTTTTTT,CASRETTNEKLFF
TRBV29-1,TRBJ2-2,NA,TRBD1,TGCAGCGTTGAAGACACAGGGGTAACCGGGGAGCTGTTTTTT,CSVEDTGVTGELFF
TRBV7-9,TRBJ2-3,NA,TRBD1,TGTGCCAGCAGCTTAAAGGGGGCCGGAGATACGCAGTATTTT,CASSLKGAGDTQYF
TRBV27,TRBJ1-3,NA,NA,TGTGCCAGCAGTTTGTCGGGGGCTTCTGGAAACACCATATATTTT,CASSLSGASGNTIYF
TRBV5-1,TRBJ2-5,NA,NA,TGCGCCAGCAGCTTGAAGGTAGTGACCCAGTACTTC,CASSLKVVTQYF
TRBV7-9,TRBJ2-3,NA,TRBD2,TGTGCCAGCAGCTCTACAGGAGGCGGCGTTGGGACTAGCGGCGATACGCAGTATTTT,CASSSTGGGVGTSGDTQYF
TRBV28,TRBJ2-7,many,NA,TGTGCCAGCAGGGGAATGGGCGAGCAGTACTTC,CASRGMGEQYF
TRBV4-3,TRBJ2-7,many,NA,TGCGCCAGCAGCCAAGATCGACAAACCTACGAGCAGTACTTC,CASSQDRQTYEQYF
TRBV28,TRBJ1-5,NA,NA,TGTGCCAGCAGGGTGCGGACCGCGCAGCCCCAGCATTTT,CASRVRTAQPQHF
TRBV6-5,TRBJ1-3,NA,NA,TGTGCCAGCAGTTCTCAAACAGGGTTAGCAGGAAACACCATATATTTT,CASSSQTGLAGNTIYF
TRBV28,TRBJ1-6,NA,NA,TGTGCCAGCAGTTCCCTCCGGCAGGGCACTTCACCCCTCCACTTT,CASSSLRQGTSPLHF
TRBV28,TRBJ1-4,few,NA,TGTGCCAGCAGCGCCGTTGGTGAAAAACTGTTTTTT,CASSAVGEKLFF
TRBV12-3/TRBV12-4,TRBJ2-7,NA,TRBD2,TGTGCCAGCAGTTTGACGCTTGGACTAGCGGACAACTACGAGCAGTACTTC,CASSLTLGLADNYEQYF
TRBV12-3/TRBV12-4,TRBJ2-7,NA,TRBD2,TGTGCCAGCAGTCCCCCGAGGGGCGGGACTAGCGGCAGCTCCGAGCAGTACTTC,CASSPPRGGTSGSSEQYF
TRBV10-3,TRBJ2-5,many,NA,TGTGCCATCAGGGAGACTGGGCAAGAGACCCAGTACTTC,CAIRETGQETQYF
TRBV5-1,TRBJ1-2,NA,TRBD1,TGCGCCGGCAGCTCCGGATCGGGACAGGGTTTGTATGGCTACACCTTC,CAGSSGSGQGLYGYTF
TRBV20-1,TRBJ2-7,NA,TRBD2,TGCAGTGCTGGAAGGCCCTCTGGTCTAGCGGTCATGTCCTACGAGCAGTACTTC,CSAGRPSGLAVMSYEQYF
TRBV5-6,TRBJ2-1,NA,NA,TGTGCCAGCATGTACTACCTCTCCTACAATGAGCAGTTCTTC,CASMYYLSYNEQFF
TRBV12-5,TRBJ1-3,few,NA,TGTGCTAGTGGTTTCCATCTTTCTGGAAACACCATATATTTT,CASGFHLSGNTIYF
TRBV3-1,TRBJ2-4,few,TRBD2,TGTGCCAGCAGCCAAGATTCTCAAGCGGGAGTCGGGTACATTCAGTACTTC,CASSQDSQAGVGYIQYF
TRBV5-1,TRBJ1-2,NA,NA,TGCGCCAGCAGCTTGGGGGAGACGGGGAATGGCTACACCTTC,CASSLGETGNGYTF
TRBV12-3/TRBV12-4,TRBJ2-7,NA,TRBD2,TGTGCCAGCAGTGCGGGAGCAAGTTACGAGCAGTACTTC,CASSAGASYEQYF
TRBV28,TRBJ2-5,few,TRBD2,TGTGCCAGCAGTTACTCCGGACTAGCCCTGCAAGAGACCCAGTACTTC,CASSYSGLALQETQYF
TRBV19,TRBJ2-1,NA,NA,TGTGCCAGTAGCGAAATCGGACGCTTCAATGAGCAGTTCTTC,CASSEIGRFNEQFF
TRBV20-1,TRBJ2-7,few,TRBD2,TGCAGTGCTATGAGGACTAGCGGCACCTACGAGCAGTACTTC,CSAMRTSGTYEQYF
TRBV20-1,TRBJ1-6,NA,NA,TGCAGTGCTAGATCCGGGTTGGGCTCACCCCTCCACTTT,CSARSGLGSPLHF
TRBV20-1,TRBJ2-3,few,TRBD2,TGCAGTGCCGGGTGGACTAGCGGATCCGGGAGCGGCACTGATACGCAGTATTTT,CSAGWTSGSGSGTDTQYF
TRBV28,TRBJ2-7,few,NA,TGTGCCAGCAGCGTCGAGGGGCGCTCCTACGAGCAGTACTTC,CASSVEGRSYEQYF
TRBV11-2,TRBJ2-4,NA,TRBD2,TGTGCCAGCAGCTCGGTTAGCGGGAGATTAAGTTTTACCAAAAACATTCAGTACTTC,CASSSVSGRLSFTKNIQYF
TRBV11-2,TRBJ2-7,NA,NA,TGTGCCAGCAGCGCGGACTACCGCTACGAGCAGTACTTC,CASSADYRYEQYF